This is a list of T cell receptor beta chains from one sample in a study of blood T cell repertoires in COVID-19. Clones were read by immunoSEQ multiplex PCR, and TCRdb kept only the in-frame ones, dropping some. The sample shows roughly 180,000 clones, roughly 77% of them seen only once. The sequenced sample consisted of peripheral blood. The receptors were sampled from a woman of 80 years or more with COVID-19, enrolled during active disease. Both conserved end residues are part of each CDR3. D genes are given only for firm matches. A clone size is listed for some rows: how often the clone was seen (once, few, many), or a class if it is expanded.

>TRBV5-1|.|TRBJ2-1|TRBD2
CASSLAGLAGVYEQFF
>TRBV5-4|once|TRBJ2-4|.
CASSSVGWAGEDIQYF
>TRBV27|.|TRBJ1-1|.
CASSLEWGGTEAFF
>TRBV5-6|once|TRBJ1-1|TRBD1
CASSFPQGQNTEAFF
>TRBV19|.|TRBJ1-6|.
CASSAPLGGNSPLHF
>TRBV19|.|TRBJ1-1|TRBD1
CASSGRGVTEAFF
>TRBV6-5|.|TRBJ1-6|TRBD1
CASTSRQGNSPLHF
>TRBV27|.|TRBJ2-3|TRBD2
CASSLLRTSEINF
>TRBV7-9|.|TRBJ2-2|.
CASSRGQTALDTGELFF
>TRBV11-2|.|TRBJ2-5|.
CASSLVEHGRGKTQYF
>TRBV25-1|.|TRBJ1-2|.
CASSEVSLQGYTF
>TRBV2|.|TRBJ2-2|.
CASSERFAGHTGELFF
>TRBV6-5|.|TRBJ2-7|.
CATNAGPPYEQYF
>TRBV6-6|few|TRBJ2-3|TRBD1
CASSLGQAYTDTQYF
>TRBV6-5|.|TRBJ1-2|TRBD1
CASSSSDRGENGYTF
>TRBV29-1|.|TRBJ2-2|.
CSATPEGSYTGELFF
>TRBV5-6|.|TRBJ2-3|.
CASSFLKDTQYF
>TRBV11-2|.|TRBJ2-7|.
CASSSLAGQGPYEQYF
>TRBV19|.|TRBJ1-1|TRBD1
CASSNYRGLSNTEAFF
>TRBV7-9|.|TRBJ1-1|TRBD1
CASSPGTGGTEAFF
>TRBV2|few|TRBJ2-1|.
CASSDRGSYNEQFF
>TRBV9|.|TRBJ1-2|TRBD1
CASSVVEGANYGYTF